This T cell receptor beta chain was profiled in a study of post-analysis software for immune sequencing data. Study observations and caveats: F measure clustering grouped samples strongly by preparation batch. In patients, TRBV5-6, TRBV5-1 and TRBV20-1 belonged to four or five TRBV segments found more frequently than in controls.

Researchers reported that TCR beta cDNA libraries carried unique molecular identifiers. Each CDR3 protein is one row after TCRdb ran MiXCR on the PCR reads. The profile covers roughly 150,000 distinct CDR3 sequences, with 36% appearing a single time and 25% to 35% taken by the ten largest. This clonotype was detected only a few times. Its antigen is as yet unknown. Trimming shortened V by 3 bases and J by 9 bases, and 7 bases separated the two germline ends. This CDR3 is built from 11 residues. CDR1 and CDR2 from the germline V gene are SGDLS and YYNGEE. This receptor was taken from a girl aged 10 to 17 with multiple sclerosis. The sample consisted of blood, taken after autologous hematopoietic stem cell transplantation. The rearrangement links TRBV9 to TRBJ2-1; D is uncertain. DNA of the CDR3: TGTGCCAGCAGCGATTTGAGTGAGCAGTTCTTC. It yields the protein CASSDLSEQFF.